This TCR beta chain was identified in a study of CDR3 diversity in severe acne. The CDR3 is 14 residues long. Germline V lookup: CDR1 SGHVS, CDR2 FQNEAQ. Losses at the gene ends were 6 bases for V and 9 bases for J; bases not matched to a gene: 7. This clonotype was counted at least ten times. TCRdb reprocessed the PCR reads via MiXCR and lists one record per CDR3 protein. The sample contains about 84,000 distinct CDR3 sequences, over 40% of which appear only once. This sequence joins TRBV7-8 and TRBJ2-1, with 11 positions matching TRBD2. Material: blood. The sequence was collected from a male donor in good health, without acne. Here the CDR3 DNA reads TGTGCCAGCAGGCGACTAGCGGGACTCAGTGAGCAGTTCTTC. Translated: CASRRLAGLSEQFF. Combining the CDR3 with reference TRBV7-8 and TRBJ2-1 gives the whole variable domain GAGVSQSPRYKVAKRGQDVALRCDPISGHVSLFWYQQALGQGPEFLTYFQNEAQLDKSGLPSDRFFAERPEGSVSTLKIQRTQQEDSAVYLCASRRLAGLSEQFFGPGTRLTVL.